Detailed here is one T cell receptor beta chain. The antigen is unknown. The data originate from a study of cytomegalovirus exposure and HLA in healthy donors. This CDR3 spans 21 amino acids. After removal of 2 bases from V and 0 bases from J, the junction contained 22 bases not matched to a gene. CDR1 GTSNPN and CDR2 SVGIG come from the germline V gene (reference sequence). Findings and caveats of the study: Later work found most CMV-associated TCR beta chains apparently HLA-restricted. A prior analysis recorded that most TCR beta V segments were productive about 87% or about 30% of the time. When analyzed later, the rates of TCR association showed variation by HLA locus, with DRB1 the most and HLA-C the fewest. Some TCR beta chains (around 160 of them) were listed as cytomegalovirus-associated.

The PCR was carried out with 60 Vbeta primers and 13 Jbeta primers. The assay was immunoSEQ multiplex PCR, and TCRdb's table has in-frame clones only and misses some. The data show fewer than 200,000 clones, 65% to 90% seen once. Sequencing was carried out using PBMCs. V usage is TRBV30 and J usage is TRBJ2-1, with 7 positions matching TRBD1. The origin of this receptor is a male donor in good health and CMV-seronegative. CDR3 sequence (DNA): TGTGCCTGGAGTCGATTTACAGGGGATTTCCTGGTCCAAGGCTCCTACAATGAGCAGTTCTTC. It yields the protein CAWSRFTGDFLVQGSYNEQFF.